This T cell receptor beta chain emerged from a study of T cell changes during pregnancy in multiple sclerosis. Measured with immunoSEQ multiplex PCR; TCRdb has only the in-frame clones, and not every one. This table has approximately 79,000 clones, just over 90% appearing once. Germline values: CDR1 MNHNY, CDR2 SVGAGI (reference sequence). Trimming pared 7 bases from V and 9 bases from J, leaving 20 bases between. This CDR3 region has 14 residues. The rearrangement joins TRBV6-6 to TRBJ2-3; TRBD2 might be the D (5 bases). This TCR derives from a female donor in good health, enrolled as a control in a pregnancy study. The starting material was peripheral blood, obtained in the second trimester of pregnancy. The CDR3 DNA is TGTGCCAGCACTAACGGAGGTTCCCACCGCACGCAGTATTTT. Protein product: CASTNGGSHRTQYF.